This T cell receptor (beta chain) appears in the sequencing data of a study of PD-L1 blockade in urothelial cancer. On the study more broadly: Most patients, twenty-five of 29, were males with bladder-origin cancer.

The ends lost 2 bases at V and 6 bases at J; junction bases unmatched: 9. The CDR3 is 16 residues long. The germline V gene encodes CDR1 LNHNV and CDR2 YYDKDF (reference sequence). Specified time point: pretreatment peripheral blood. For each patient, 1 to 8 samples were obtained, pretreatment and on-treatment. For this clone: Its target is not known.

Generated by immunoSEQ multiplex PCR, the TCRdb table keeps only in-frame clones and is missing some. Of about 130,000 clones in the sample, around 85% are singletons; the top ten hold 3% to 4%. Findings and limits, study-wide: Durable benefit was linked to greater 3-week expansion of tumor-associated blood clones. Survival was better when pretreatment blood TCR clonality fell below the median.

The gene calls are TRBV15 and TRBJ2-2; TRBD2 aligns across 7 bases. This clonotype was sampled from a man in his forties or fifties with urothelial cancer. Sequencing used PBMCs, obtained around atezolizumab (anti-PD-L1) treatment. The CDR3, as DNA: TGTGCCACCAGCAGATATCCGGGACTATGGGCCGGGGAGCTGTTTTTT. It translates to CATSRYPGLWAGELFF.